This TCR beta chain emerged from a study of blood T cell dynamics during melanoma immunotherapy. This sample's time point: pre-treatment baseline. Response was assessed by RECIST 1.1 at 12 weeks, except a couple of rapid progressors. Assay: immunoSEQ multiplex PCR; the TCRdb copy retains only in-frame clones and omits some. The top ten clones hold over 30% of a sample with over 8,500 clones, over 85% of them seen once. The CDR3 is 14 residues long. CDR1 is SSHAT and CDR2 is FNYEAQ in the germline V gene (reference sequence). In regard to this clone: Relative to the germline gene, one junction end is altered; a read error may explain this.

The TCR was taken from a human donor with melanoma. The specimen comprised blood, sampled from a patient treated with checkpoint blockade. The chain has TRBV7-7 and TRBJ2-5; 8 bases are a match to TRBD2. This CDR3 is CASSHRRLAETQYF. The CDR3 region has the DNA TGTGCTAGCAGCCACCGAAGACTAGCGGAGACCCAGTACTTC. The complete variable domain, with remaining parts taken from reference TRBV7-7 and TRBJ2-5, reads GAGVSQSPRYKVTKRGQDVTLRCDPISSHATLYWYQQALGQGPEFLTYFNYEAQPDKSGLPSDRFSAERPEGSISTLTIQRTEQRDSAMYRCASSHRRLAETQYFGPGTRLLVL.